Listed here are 22 T cell receptor beta chains from one sample, sequenced in a study of shared clonotypes between healthy human individuals. TCRdb's copy holds only in-frame clones and misses some; the assay was immunoSEQ multiplex PCR. This sample has roughly 2 million clones, with around 95% found just once. The sample comprised naive CD4+ T cells sorted from blood. The subset denotes: CD45RA+ positively selected. The receptors derive from a man aged 18 to 35 in good health.

This sequence joins TRBV7-2 and TRBJ2-2; 13 bases fit TRBD2. Per the germline V gene, CDR1 is SGHTA and CDR2 is FQGNSA. V shed 0 bases, J shed 1 base, and the junction held 8 bases outside the gene matches. The CDR3 has 20 residues. CDR3 protein: CASSLATPGLAGKNTGELFF. In DNA, the CDR3 is TGTGCCAGCAGCTTAGCGACACCGGGACTAGCGGGAAAGAACACCGGGGAGCTGTTTTTT.

V is TRBV6-6 and J is TRBJ1-5, with D uncertain. This CDR3 region has 13 residues. Deletions cut 7 bases from V and 4 bases from J, with 11 bases between. Germline CDR1 MNHNY, CDR2 SVGAGI (reference sequence). CDR3 nucleotides: TGTGCCAGCACCCCAGGTACTAATCAGCCCCAGCATTTT. It yields the protein CASTPGTNQPQHF.

The chain has TRBV7-9 and TRBJ2-2, with a possible D match to TRBD2 (6 bases). Germline V gene lookup returns CDR1 SEHNR and CDR2 FQNEAQ (reference sequence). Between the trimmed V and J ends, which lost 2 bases and 6 bases, there was a span of 13 bases. The CDR3 runs to 15 residues. The chain's CDR3 is CASSLSLGGSGELFF. CDR3 DNA sequence: TGTGCCAGCAGCTTAAGTCTTGGAGGGTCCGGGGAGCTGTTTTTT. Drawing the rest from reference TRBV7-9 and TRBJ2-2, the complete variable domain is DTGVSQNPRHKITKRGQNVTFRCDPISEHNRLYWYRQTLGQGPEFLTYFQNEAQLEKSRLLSDRFSAERPKGSFSTLEIQRTEQGDSAMYLCASSLSLGGSGELFFGEGSRLTVL.

The rearrangement links TRBV7-9 to TRBJ1-1; D call uncertain. Trimming cost V 2 bases and J 7 bases, with 11 bases left between them. The CDR3 length is 13 residues. CDR1 is SEHNR, CDR2 FQNEAQ, per germline (reference sequence). This chain's CDR3 is CASSLSMRDEAFF. CDR3 coding DNA: TGTGCCAGCAGCTTATCCATGCGGGATGAAGCTTTCTTT.

The chain is built from TRBV9 and TRBJ2-7; perhaps TRBD2 as D (6 bases). V lost 3 bases and J lost 2, with 12 bases in between. Germline CDR1 and CDR2: SGDLS and YYNGEE. The CDR3 totals 14 residues. CDR3 in amino acids: CASSGGTSPYEQYF. The CDR3 coding sequence is TGTGCCAGCAGCGGGGGGACTTCCCCCTACGAGCAGTACTTC.

The V and J genes are TRBV28 and TRBJ1-5; perhaps TRBD1 as D (5 bases). The CDR3 is 16 amino acids. Germline V gene sequence: CDR1 MDHEN, CDR2 SYDVKM. The ends were cut back, 1 base at V and 7 bases at J, with 17 bases in the middle. The CDR3 is CASSLYTRGGEQPQHF. The CDR3 DNA is TGTGCCAGCAGTTTATATACCCGCGGGGGGGAGCAGCCCCAGCATTTT.

This clone was seen only a few times. The genes are TRBV9 and TRBJ1-6; a weak D match, TRBD1 (6 bases). CDR3 size: 14 residues. V lost 3 bases, J lost 10 bases, and 14 bases lay in between. Germline CDR1 is SGDLS and CDR2 is YYNGEE. CDR3 sequence: CASSEDSKSSPLHF. The CDR3 nucleotides read TGTGCCAGCAGCGAGGACAGTAAGAGCTCACCCCTCCACTTT. The full variable domain, its missing parts supplied by reference TRBV9 and TRBJ1-6, is DSGVTQTPKHLITATGQRVTLRCSPRSGDLSVYWYQQSLDQGLQFLIQYYNGEERAKGNILERFSAQQFPDLHSELNLSSLELGDSALYFCASSEDSKSSPLHFGNGTRLTVT.

Of note for this clone: A read error may produce the germline difference seen at one junction end. The V and J genes are TRBV7-7 and TRBJ2-7; 9 nucleotides line up with TRBD2. The CDR3 loop spans 16 amino acids. Germline assignment: CDR1 SSHAT and CDR2 FNYEAQ (reference sequence). The CDR3 nucleotides read TGTGCTAGCAGCCCGGGACTAGCTAATATCTCCTACGAGCAGTACTTC. Amino acid sequence: CASSPGLANISYEQYF. The variable domain in full, completed from reference TRBV7-7 and TRBJ2-7, reads GAGVSQSPRYKVTKRGQDVTLRCDPISSHATLYWYQQALGQGPEFLTYFNYEAQPDKSGLPSDRFSAERPEGSISTLTIQRTEQRDSAMYRCASSPGLANISYEQYFGPGTRLTVT.

The rearrangement joins TRBV5-4 to TRBJ2-5; D uncertain. Trimming took off 1 base at V and 2 bases at J, with 6 bases between the two ends. Looked up from germline, CDR1 is SGHNT and CDR2 is YYREEE (reference sequence). The CDR3 runs to 13 residues. CDR3 DNA: TGTGCCAGCAGCTTGTTCCCACAAGAGACCCAGTACTTC. It encodes CASSLFPQETQYF.

This chain uses TRBV4-1 with TRBJ1-5; D unresolved. There are 14 residues in the CDR3. V was pared by 0 bases and J by 7 bases, with 10 bases between. Germline CDR1 is MGHRA and CDR2 is YSYEKL. The CDR3 sequence: CASSQESGRQPQHF. The CDR3 coding sequence is TGCGCCAGCAGCCAAGAGTCGGGGAGACAGCCCCAGCATTTT.

In the case of this clone: One junction end does not reproduce the germline sequence, and a read error may be involved. The gene calls are TRBV7-7 and TRBJ2-5; D might be TRBD2 (5 bases). In germline, CDR1 is SSHAT, CDR2 FNYEAQ (reference sequence). The CDR3 covers 15 residues. The chain's CDR3 is CASSPGLPEQETQYF. DNA of the CDR3: TGTGCTAGCAGCCCCGGACTCCCCGAACAAGAGACCCAGTACTTC.

The chain couples TRBV5-4 to TRBJ2-3; D gene unclear. Germline CDR1 SGHNT, CDR2 YYREEE (reference sequence). CDR3 length equals 13 residues. V was clipped by 0 bases and J by 6 bases, with 8 bases between them. Here the CDR3 reads CASSLAAEDTQYF. CDR3 sequence (DNA): TGTGCCAGCAGCTTGGCGGCGGAGGATACGCAGTATTTT.

The gene calls are TRBV7-2 and TRBJ2-1, with 12 bases lining up with TRBD2. Germline V gene sequence: CDR1 SGHTA, CDR2 FQGNSA. The length of the CDR3 is 17 residues. V shed 4 bases and J 7 bases; nucleotides not matched to a gene: 11. The CDR3 loop is CASSSHPGLAGRNEQFF. The CDR3 DNA reads TGTGCCAGCAGCTCCCATCCCGGACTAGCGGGGAGGAATGAGCAGTTCTTC.

The genes are TRBV11-1 and TRBJ2-6, with no clear D. Germline loops: CDR1 SGHAT, CDR2 FQDESV (reference sequence). The length of the CDR3 is 14 residues. With 6 bases removed from V and 0 bases from J, the gap between germline ends came to 6 bases. CDR3 nucleotides: TGTGCCAGCAGGCGGAACTCTGGGGCCAACGTCCTGACTTTC. Protein product: CASRRNSGANVLTF.

The V and J genes are TRBV29-1 and TRBJ1-1; possibly TRBD1 for D (5 bases). CDR3 length: 15 amino acids. Germline V CDR1 and CDR2: SQVTM, ANQGSEA. Trimming shortened V by 1 base and J by 3 bases, and 15 bases separated the two germline ends. This CDR3 reads CSVEVTRQTDTEAFF. Written as DNA, the CDR3 is TGCAGCGTTGAAGTGACGCGACAGACGGACACTGAAGCTTTCTTT.

This chain connects TRBV30 to TRBJ1-2, with D tentatively TRBD1 (5 bases). This CDR3 region has 13 residues. Per the germline V gene, CDR1 is GTSNPN and CDR2 is SVGIG (reference sequence). Trimming left V 5 bases short and J 5 bases short, with 15 bases between. The CDR3 bases are TGTGCCTGGGGTACACGGACACCTTATGGCTACACCTTC. Its protein product is CAWGTRTPYGYTF.

The chain joins TRBV5-1 to TRBJ2-1; the D gene is possibly TRBD2 (6 bases). The CDR3 is made up of 17 amino acids. V shed 0 bases and J shed 0 bases, with 13 bases lying between them. The germline V gene has CDR1 SGHRS and CDR2 YFSETQ. CDR3 DNA sequence: TGCGCCAGCAGCTTGGTGATAGCGGAGAGCTCCTACAATGAGCAGTTCTTC. Residues: CASSLVIAESSYNEQFF.

The V gene is TRBV11-2, the J gene TRBJ1-1; D remains unclear. In germline, CDR1 is SGHAT, CDR2 FQNNGV. Trimming took off 5 bases at V and 7 bases at J, with 14 bases between the two ends. The CDR3 has 13 amino acids. For the CDR3, the DNA is TGTGCCAGCAGCCAGGTGGGTTGGGGTGAAGCTTTCTTT. Translation gives CASSQVGWGEAFF.

This chain uses TRBV6-4 with TRBJ2-1; D tentatively fits TRBD1 or TRBD2 (6 bases each). Germline V gene data show CDR1 as MRHNA and CDR2 as SNTAGT. This CDR3 region has 16 residues. Trimming shortened V by 6 bases and J by 4 bases, and 19 bases separated the two germline ends. The CDR3: CASSPVGGGRYNEQFF. The CDR3 DNA is TGTGCCAGCAGCCCCGTCGGAGGGGGACGGTACAATGAGCAGTTCTTC.

The chain carries TRBV15 and TRBJ2-7; no firm D call. V was shortened by 0 bases and J by 0 bases, with 9 bases between the two germline ends. The CDR3 has 15 residues. Germline CDR1 and CDR2: LNHNV and YYDKDF (reference sequence). As DNA, the CDR3 is TGTGCCACCAGCAGAGATCTTGGCGACTCCTACGAGCAGTACTTC. Its protein is CATSRDLGDSYEQYF.

The chain carries TRBV29-1 and TRBJ2-5; D possibly corresponds to TRBD1 (5 bases). The CDR3 has 15 residues. Germline values: CDR1 SQVTM, CDR2 ANQGSEA. The V and J ends lost 0 bases and 2 bases respectively, with 13 bases between them. The CDR3 DNA reads as TGCAGCGTTGAAGATCCCCGCCAGGGACAAGAGACCCAGTACTTC. Its protein product is CSVEDPRQGQETQYF.

The chain links TRBV7-9 to TRBJ2-2, with D unresolved. CDR1 and CDR2 from the germline V gene are SEHNR and FQNEAQ (reference sequence). This CDR3 comprises 15 residues. V gave up 3 bases and J gave up 1 base, with 9 bases separating them. CDR3 DNA: TGTGCCAGCAGCTTTATGATAGGGAACACCGGGGAGCTGTTTTTT. This gives the protein CASSFMIGNTGELFF. Looking up the rest from reference TRBV7-9 and TRBJ2-2 gives the full variable domain: DTGVSQNPRHKITKRGQNVTFRCDPISEHNRLYWYRQTLGQGPEFLTYFQNEAQLEKSRLLSDRFSAERPKGSFSTLEIQRTEQGDSAMYLCASSFMIGNTGELFFGEGSRLTVL.